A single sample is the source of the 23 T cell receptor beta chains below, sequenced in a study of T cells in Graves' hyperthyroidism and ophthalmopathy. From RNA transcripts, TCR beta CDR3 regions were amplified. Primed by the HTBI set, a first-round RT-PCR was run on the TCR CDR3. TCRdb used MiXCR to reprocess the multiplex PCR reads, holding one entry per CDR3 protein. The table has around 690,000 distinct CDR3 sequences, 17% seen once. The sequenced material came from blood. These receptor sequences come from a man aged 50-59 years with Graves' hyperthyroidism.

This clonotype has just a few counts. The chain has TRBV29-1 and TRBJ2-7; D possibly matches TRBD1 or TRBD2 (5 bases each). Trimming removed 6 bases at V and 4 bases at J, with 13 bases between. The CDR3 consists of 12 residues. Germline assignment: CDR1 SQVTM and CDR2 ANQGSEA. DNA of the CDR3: TGCAGCGTCCGGGACCAGGGATACGAGCAGTACTTC. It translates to CSVRDQGYEQYF.

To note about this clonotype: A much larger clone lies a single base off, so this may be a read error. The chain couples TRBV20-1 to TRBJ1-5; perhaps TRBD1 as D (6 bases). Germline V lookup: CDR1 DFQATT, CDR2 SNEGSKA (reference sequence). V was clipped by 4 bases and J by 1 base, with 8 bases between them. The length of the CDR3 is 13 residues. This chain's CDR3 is CSAKTGSNQPQHF. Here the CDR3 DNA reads TGCAGTGCTAAAACAGGGAGCAATCAGCCCCAGCATTTT.

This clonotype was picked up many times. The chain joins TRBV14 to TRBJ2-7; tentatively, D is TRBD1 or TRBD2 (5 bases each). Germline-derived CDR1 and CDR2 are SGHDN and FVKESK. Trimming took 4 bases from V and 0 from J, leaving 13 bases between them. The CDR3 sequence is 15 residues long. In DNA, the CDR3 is TGTGCCAGCAGCCCCCGGGACCAGAGCTCCTACGAGCAGTACTTC. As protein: CASSPRDQSSYEQYF.

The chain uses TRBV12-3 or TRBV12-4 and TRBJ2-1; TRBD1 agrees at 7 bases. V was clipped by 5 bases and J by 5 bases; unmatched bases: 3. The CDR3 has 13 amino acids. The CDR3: CASSPGGHNEQFF. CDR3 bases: TGTGCCAGCAGTCCAGGGGGACACAATGAGCAGTTCTTC.

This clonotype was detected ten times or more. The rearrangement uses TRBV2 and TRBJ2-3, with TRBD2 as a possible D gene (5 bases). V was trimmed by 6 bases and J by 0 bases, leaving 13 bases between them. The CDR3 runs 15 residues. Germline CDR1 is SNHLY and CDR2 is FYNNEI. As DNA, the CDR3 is TGTGCCAGCAGCGGACGGGAATCAAGCACAGATACGCAGTATTTT. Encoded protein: CASSGRESSTDTQYF.

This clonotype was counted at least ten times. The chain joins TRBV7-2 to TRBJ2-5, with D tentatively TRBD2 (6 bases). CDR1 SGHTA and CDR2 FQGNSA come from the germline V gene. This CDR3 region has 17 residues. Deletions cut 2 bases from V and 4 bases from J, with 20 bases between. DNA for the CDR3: TGTGCCAGCAGCTTAAATCCCTTTCGACTAGAACGAGAGACCCAGTACTTC. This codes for CASSLNPFRLERETQYF.

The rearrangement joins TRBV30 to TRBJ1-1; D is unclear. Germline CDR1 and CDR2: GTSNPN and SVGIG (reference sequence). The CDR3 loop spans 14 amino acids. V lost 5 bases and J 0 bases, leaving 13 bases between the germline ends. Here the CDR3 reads CAWGSSAVNTEAFF. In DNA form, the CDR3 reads TGTGCCTGGGGATCATCAGCAGTGAACACTGAAGCTTTCTTT.

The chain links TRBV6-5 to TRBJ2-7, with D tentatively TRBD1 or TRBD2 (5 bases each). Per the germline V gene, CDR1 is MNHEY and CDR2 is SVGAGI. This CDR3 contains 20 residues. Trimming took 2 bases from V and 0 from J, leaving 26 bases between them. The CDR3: CASSYDGTQDAPPCSYEQYF. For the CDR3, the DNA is TGTGCCAGCAGTTACGACGGGACCCAGGATGCACCTCCGTGCTCCTACGAGCAGTACTTC.

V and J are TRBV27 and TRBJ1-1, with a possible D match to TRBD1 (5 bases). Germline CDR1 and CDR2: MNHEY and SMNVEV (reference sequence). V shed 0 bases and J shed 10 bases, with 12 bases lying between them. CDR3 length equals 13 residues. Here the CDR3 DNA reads TGTGCCAGCAGTTTATCTGCTCAGGGTAGAGCTTTCTTT. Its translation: CASSLSAQGRAFF.

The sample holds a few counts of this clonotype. The CDR3 reads CANNRRDGHNEQFF. As DNA, the CDR3 is TGTGCCAACAACCGAAGGGACGGACACAATGAGCAGTTCTTC. The chain uses TRBV12-3 or TRBV12-4 and TRBJ2-1, with D perhaps assigned TRBD1 or TRBD2 (5 bases each). Trimming took off 10 bases at V and 5 bases at J, with 18 bases between the two ends. The CDR3 has 14 amino acids.

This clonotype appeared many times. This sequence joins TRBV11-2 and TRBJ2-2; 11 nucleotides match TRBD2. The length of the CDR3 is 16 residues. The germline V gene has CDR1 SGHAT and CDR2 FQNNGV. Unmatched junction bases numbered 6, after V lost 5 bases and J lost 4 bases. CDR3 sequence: CASSPTSGSGTGELFF. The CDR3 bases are TGTGCCAGCAGCCCAACTAGCGGGAGCGGCACCGGGGAGCTGTTTTTT.

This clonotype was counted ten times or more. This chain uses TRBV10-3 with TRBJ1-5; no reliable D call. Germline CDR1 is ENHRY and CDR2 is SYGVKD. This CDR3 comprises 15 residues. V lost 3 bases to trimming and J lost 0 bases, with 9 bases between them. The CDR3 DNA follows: TGTGCCATCAGTGATCGGGCAGATAGCAATCAGCCCCAGCATTTT. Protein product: CAISDRADSNQPQHF.

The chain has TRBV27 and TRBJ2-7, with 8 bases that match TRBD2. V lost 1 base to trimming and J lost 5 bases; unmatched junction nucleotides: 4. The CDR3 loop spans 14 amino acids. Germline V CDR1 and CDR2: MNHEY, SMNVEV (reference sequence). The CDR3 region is CASSLFSGEDEQYF. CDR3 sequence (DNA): TGTGCCAGCAGTTTATTTAGCGGGGAGGACGAGCAGTACTTC.

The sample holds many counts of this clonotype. The CDR3 spells CASSLFGTRYF. As DNA, the CDR3 is TGTGCCAGCAGTTTATTTGGGACCCGATATTTT. The chain combines TRBV12-3 or TRBV12-4 with TRBJ1-3, with D possibly TRBD1 on 5 matching bases. V was clipped by 2 bases and J by 15 bases, with 11 bases between them. The CDR3 loop spans 11 amino acids.

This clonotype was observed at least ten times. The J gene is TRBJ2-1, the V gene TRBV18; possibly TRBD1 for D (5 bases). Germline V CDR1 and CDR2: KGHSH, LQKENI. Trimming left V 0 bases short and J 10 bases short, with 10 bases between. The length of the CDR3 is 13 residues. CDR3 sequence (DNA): TGTGCCAGCTCACCACCGGGGCAGGCCGAGCAGTTCTTC. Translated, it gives CASSPPGQAEQFF.

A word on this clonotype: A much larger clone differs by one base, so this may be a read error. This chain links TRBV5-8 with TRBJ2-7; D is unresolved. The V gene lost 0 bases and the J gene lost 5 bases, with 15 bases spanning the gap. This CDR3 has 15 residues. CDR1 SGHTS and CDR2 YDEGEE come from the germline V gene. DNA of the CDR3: TGTGCCAGCAGCTTGGGTGTAAGAACGACCCACGAGCAGTACTTC. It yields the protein CASSLGVRTTHEQYF.

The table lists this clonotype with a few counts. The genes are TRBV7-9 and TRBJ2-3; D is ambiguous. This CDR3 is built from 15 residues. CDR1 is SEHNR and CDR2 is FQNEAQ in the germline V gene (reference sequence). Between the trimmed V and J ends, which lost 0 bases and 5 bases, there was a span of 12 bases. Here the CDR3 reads CASSLARPHRDTQYF. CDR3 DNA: TGTGCCAGCAGCTTAGCGCGACCCCACAGAGATACGCAGTATTTT.

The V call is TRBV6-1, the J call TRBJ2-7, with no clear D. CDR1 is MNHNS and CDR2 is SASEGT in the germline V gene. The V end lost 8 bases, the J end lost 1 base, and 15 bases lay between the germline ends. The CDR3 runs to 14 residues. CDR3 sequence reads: CASLRTQFSYEQYF. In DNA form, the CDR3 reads TGTGCCAGCTTGCGGACCCAATTTTCCTACGAGCAGTACTTC.

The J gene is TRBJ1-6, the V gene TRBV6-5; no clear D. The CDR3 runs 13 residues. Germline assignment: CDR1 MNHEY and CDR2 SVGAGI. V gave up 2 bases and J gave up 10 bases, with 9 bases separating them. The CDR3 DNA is TGTGCCAGCAGTTACAGTTTTGGGTCACCCCTCCACTTT. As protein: CASSYSFGSPLHF.

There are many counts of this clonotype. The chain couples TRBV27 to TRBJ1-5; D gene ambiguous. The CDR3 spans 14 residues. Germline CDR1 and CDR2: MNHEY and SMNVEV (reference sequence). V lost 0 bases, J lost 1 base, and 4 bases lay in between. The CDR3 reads CASSLSPSNQPQHF. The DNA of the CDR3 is TGTGCCAGCAGTTTATCCCCAAGCAATCAGCCCCAGCATTTT.

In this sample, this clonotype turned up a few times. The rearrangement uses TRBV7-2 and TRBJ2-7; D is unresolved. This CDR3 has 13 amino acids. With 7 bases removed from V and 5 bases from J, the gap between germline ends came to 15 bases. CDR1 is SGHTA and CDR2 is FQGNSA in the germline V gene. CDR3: CASTDIPPHEQYF. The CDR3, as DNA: TGTGCCAGCACCGATATACCCCCGCACGAGCAGTACTTC.

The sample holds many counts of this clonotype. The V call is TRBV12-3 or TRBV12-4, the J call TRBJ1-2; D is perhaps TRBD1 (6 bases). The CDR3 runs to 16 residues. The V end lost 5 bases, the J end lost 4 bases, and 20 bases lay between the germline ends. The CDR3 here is CASSPTRAGVGYGYTF. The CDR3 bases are TGTGCCAGCAGTCCCACCCGCGCAGGGGTTGGCTATGGCTACACCTTC.

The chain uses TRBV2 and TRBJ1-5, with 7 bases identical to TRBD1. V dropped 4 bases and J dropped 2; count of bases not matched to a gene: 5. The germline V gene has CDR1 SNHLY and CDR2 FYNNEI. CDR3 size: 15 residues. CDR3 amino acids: CASSGTGRGNQPQHF. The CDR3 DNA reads TGTGCCAGCAGTGGGACAGGCCGAGGCAATCAGCCCCAGCATTTT.